The 14 T cell receptor beta chains below come from one sample, sequenced in a study of OX40 agonist ivuxolimab in advanced cancers. Measured with immunoSEQ multiplex PCR; TCRdb has only the in-frame clones, and not every one. This table has about 12,000 clones, around 90% appearing once. The material sequenced was CD4+ or CD8+ T cells sorted from blood, taken in a trial of the OX40 agonist ivuxolimab. These receptors came from an adult with an advanced solid tumor such as melanoma, head and neck, liver or kidney cancer.

The CDR3 nucleotides read TGTGCCAGCAGCGAACTACCGGGAAGAGAAGCTTTCTTT. It specifies CASSELPGREAFF. V is TRBV5-4 and J is TRBJ1-1; no firm D call. There are 13 residues in the CDR3. The V end was cut by 4 bases, the J end by 8 bases, with 15 bases between. Germline CDR1 reads SGHNT; CDR2 reads YYREEE (reference sequence).

With regard to this clone: Other DNA sequences in this sample translate to the same CDR3. This rearrangement joins TRBV18 to TRBJ2-7; maybe TRBD2 (5 bases). CDR1 is KGHSH and CDR2 is LQKENI in the germline V gene. CDR3 length: 12 residues. Trimming shortened V by 2 bases and J by 3 bases, and 5 bases separated the two germline ends. The CDR3, as DNA: TGTGCCAGCTCACCAGAGGGCTACGAGCAGTACTTC. It codes for CASSPEGYEQYF.

This clone was found a few times. This sequence joins TRBV6-4 and TRBJ2-3; 14 bases fit TRBD2. The CDR3 sequence is 16 residues long. V lost 3 bases and J lost 2; bases outside the gene matches: 1. The V gene's germline CDR1 is MRHNA and CDR2 SNTAGT. This CDR3 reads CASSETSGGATDTQYF. The CDR3 DNA sequence: TGTGCCAGCAGTGAGACTAGCGGGGGGGCCACAGATACGCAGTATTTT.

The chain is built from TRBV4-1 and TRBJ2-4, with D unresolved. This CDR3 is 15 amino acids long. Between the trimmed V and J ends, which lost 0 bases and 1 base, there was a span of 7 bases. From germline, CDR1 is MGHRA and CDR2 YSYEKL. In DNA, the CDR3 is TGCGCCAGCAGCCAAGAATGGGTGGCCAAAAACATTCAGTACTTC. Translating it yields CASSQEWVAKNIQYF.

Worth noting for this clone: This likely traces to a read error, being one base from a far larger clone. This sample also contains other DNA sequences that code for the same CDR3. The chain couples TRBV6-5 to TRBJ1-1; D unresolved. Germline CDR1 MNHEY, CDR2 SVGAGI. Trimming pared 0 bases from V and 1 base from J, leaving 3 bases between. The CDR3 extends over 13 amino acids. The CDR3 protein is CASSYSANTEAFF. The CDR3 DNA is TGTGCCAGCAGTTACTCTGCGAACACTGAAGCTTTCTTT.

This clone has a single count. The chain is built from TRBV6-5 and TRBJ2-3; D not resolved. CDR1 MNHEY and CDR2 SVGAGI come from the germline V gene. V gave up 7 bases and J gave up 4 bases, with 15 bases separating them. The CDR3 loop spans 14 amino acids. CDR3 coding DNA: TGTGCCAGCACCTCGGGTCTTGGGCCAGATACGCAGTATTTT. It codes for CASTSGLGPDTQYF.

The V call is TRBV6-5, the J call TRBJ2-3; perhaps TRBD1 as D (6 bases). CDR1 is MNHEY and CDR2 is SVGAGI in the germline V gene. V was clipped by 6 bases and J by 2 bases, with 15 bases between them. The CDR3 consists of 15 residues. This CDR3 reads CASSWLSGDTDTQYF. The CDR3 DNA follows: TGTGCCAGCAGCTGGCTCTCAGGGGACACAGATACGCAGTATTTT.

The V gene is TRBV19, the J gene TRBJ2-2; D remains ambiguous. Between the trimmed V and J ends, which lost 1 base and 2 bases, there was a span of 11 bases. CDR1 and CDR2 from the germline V gene are LNHDA and SQIVND (reference sequence). The CDR3 spans 16 residues. CDR3 protein: CASSIVYPDNTGELFF. CDR3 bases: TGTGCCAGTAGTATAGTGTACCCGGACAACACCGGGGAGCTGTTTTTT. Using reference TRBV19 and TRBJ2-2 for the parts outside the CDR3, the full variable domain is DGGITQSPKYLFRKEGQNVTLSCEQNLNHDAMYWYRQDPGQGLRLIYYSQIVNDFQKGDIAEGYSVSREKKESFPLTVTSAQKNPTAFYLCASSIVYPDNTGELFFGEGSRLTVL.

In DNA form, the CDR3 reads TGTGCCAGCAGCCCACTACAGGGGCCGAACACTGAAGCTTTCTTT. Amino acids: CASSPLQGPNTEAFF. The rearrangement joins TRBV4-2 to TRBJ1-1; 7 bases fit TRBD1. The CDR3 totals 15 residues. The V gene end was trimmed by 4 bases and the J gene end by 1 base; junction bases not matched to a gene: 6. CDR1 is LGHNA, CDR2 YNFKEQ, per germline.

This clone has only one observation. The V and J genes are TRBV5-1 and TRBJ2-1; 13 bases map to TRBD2. Trimming took 4 bases from V and 4 from J; bases not matched to a gene: 5. Germline CDR1 and CDR2: SGHRS and YFSETQ. CDR3 size: 16 residues. CDR3 amino acids: CASSAPTSGRYNEQFF. The CDR3 DNA sequence: TGCGCCAGCAGCGCCCCGACTAGCGGGAGGTACAATGAGCAGTTCTTC.

This chain uses TRBV7-3 with TRBJ2-3, with 9 bases that match TRBD1. Germline CDR1 and CDR2: SGHTA and FQGTGA. J lost 3 bases, V lost 5 bases, and 6 bases had no gene match. The CDR3 sequence is 15 residues long. CDR3 protein: CASSLGTGRTDTQYF. Written as DNA, the CDR3 is TGTGCCAGCAGCCTGGGGACAGGGCGGACAGATACGCAGTATTTT.

The chain is built from TRBV19 and TRBJ2-1; D call uncertain. CDR3 length equals 13 residues. Trimming stripped 1 base from V and 7 bases from J, with 8 bases between. Germline V gives CDR1 LNHDA, CDR2 SQIVND (reference sequence). The CDR3 reads CASSIVSQNEQFF. The CDR3 nucleotides read TGTGCCAGTAGTATAGTCTCGCAAAATGAGCAGTTCTTC.

The sample holds one count of this clone. CDR3 residues: CASSHNEVTEAFF. CDR3 nucleotide sequence: TGCGCCAGCAGCCACAATGAGGTTACTGAAGCTTTCTTT. V gene TRBV5-1 combines with J gene TRBJ1-1, with no clear D. The CDR3 totals 13 residues. V was cut by 4 bases and J by 5 bases, with 12 bases left in between. Germline CDR1 and CDR2: SGHRS and YFSETQ.

The chain links TRBV9 to TRBJ2-7, with D possibly TRBD2 on 6 matching bases. Germline CDR1 SGDLS, CDR2 YYNGEE. This CDR3 is built from 15 residues. The V and J ends lost 0 bases and 3 bases respectively, with 13 bases between them. The CDR3 region has the DNA TGTGCCAGCAGCGTAGACGGGGGTGAACACTACGAGCAGTACTTC. Translated: CASSVDGGEHYEQYF.